Listed below are T cell receptor beta chains from one sample, sequenced in a study of blood T cell repertoires in COVID-19. Method: immunoSEQ multiplex PCR; TCRdb's copy keeps in-frame clones and lacks some. The sample records tens of thousands of clones, more than 70% being singletons. Sequenced input: peripheral blood. The source is a human donor in a cohort sampled during active COVID-19. The CDR3 runs from the conserved cysteine through the conserved F or W. The order of the fields is CDR3 protein, J gene, V gene.

CASSSLGTGVHTQYF	TRBJ2-3	TRBV27
CASRADSSYEQYF	TRBJ2-7	TRBV2
CASTPSAGTSGSTQYF	TRBJ2-3	TRBV5-1
CASSPSGDLNTEAFF	TRBJ1-1	TRBV3-1/TRBV3-2
CASSSGGNEQFF	TRBJ2-1	TRBV12-3/TRBV12-4
CASSDRGGYSGNTIYF	TRBJ1-3	TRBV19
CASSQGTHTEAFF	TRBJ1-1	TRBV3-1/TRBV3-2
CASSLDSQGAQGYTF	TRBJ1-2	TRBV11-2
CASSPGGYNEQFF	TRBJ2-1	TRBV19
CASSSNYEQYF	TRBJ2-7	TRBV5-6
CAIKGGGAAGELFF	TRBJ2-2	TRBV10-3
CASSQVEGNTEAFF	TRBJ1-1	TRBV3-1/TRBV3-2
CASSPPGQGGEKLFF	TRBJ1-4	TRBV13
CAISGLAGGSSTDTQYF	TRBJ2-3	TRBV10-3
CATSEPLGGEWSYTF	TRBJ1-2	TRBV24-1
CASSSGQGQETQYF	TRBJ2-5	TRBV5-4
CASSQVGGGPGGELFF	TRBJ2-2	TRBV3-1/TRBV3-2
CSVKGVNTEAFF	TRBJ1-1	TRBV29-1
CASSAGQAGEAFF	TRBJ1-1	TRBV5-1
CASSPGGGAGNTIYF	TRBJ1-3	TRBV7-7
CASSEYTYEQYF	TRBJ2-7	TRBV6-4
CAISEFPDRTYEQYF	TRBJ2-7	TRBV10-3
CASSFHNQPQHF	TRBJ1-5	TRBV27
CASSQLAGGDRTQYF	TRBJ2-3	TRBV4-1
CASSKGTLGKPQHF	TRBJ1-5	TRBV2
CASSSRQGDYGYTF	TRBJ1-2	TRBV6-5
CASSVAPSGGQSNEQFF	TRBJ2-1	TRBV9
CASSRDIGRLFF	TRBJ1-4	TRBV2
CASVTFLLDTQYF	TRBJ2-3	TRBV21-1
CASSLGPSETQYF	TRBJ2-5	TRBV7-6
CASSLEGQNPNSPLHF	TRBJ1-6	TRBV5-1
CASSESGTGGTDTQYF	TRBJ2-3	TRBV6-4
CASSLGSLGPEAFF	TRBJ1-1	TRBV5-4
CASSLVMLGRGFDNEQFF	TRBJ2-1	TRBV5-5
CASSFTESSYEQYF	TRBJ2-7	TRBV27
CASSLSNSQRVGIQETQYF	TRBJ2-5	TRBV27
CASSQEAGGRNEQFF	TRBJ2-1	TRBV4-3
CASMGVLAGGLFGTDTQYF	TRBJ2-3	TRBV10-2
CASSYATGVYEQYF	TRBJ2-7	TRBV6-6
CASSPQGADEQFF	TRBJ2-1	TRBV7-9
CASSSGLARTQETQYF	TRBJ2-5	TRBV5-5
CASSPPGQVLSGANVLTF	TRBJ2-6	TRBV18
CASSQRETSGGPWDTQYF	TRBJ2-3	TRBV4-1
CASRQSGGGSSYEQYF	TRBJ2-7	TRBV6-6
CASSYTPISPEAFF	TRBJ1-1	TRBV28
CASGGSKSNTEAFF	TRBJ1-1	TRBV6-5
CASSQAVLRGSYNSPLHF	TRBJ1-6	TRBV14
CASSPAGSGGGTGELFF	TRBJ2-2	TRBV5-1
CASTILTDSSEAFF	TRBJ1-1	TRBV7-9
CASSSGTHNQPQHF	TRBJ1-5	TRBV6-5
CASSPTGNANTEAFF	TRBJ1-1	TRBV6-4
CASSHADRANYGYTF	TRBJ1-2	TRBV4-3
CSVLSGRSTDTQYF	TRBJ2-3	TRBV29-1